This entry lists 20 T cell receptor beta chains sequenced from one sample in a study of long-term antiretroviral therapy in people with HIV. Running of the v3.0 immunoSEQ assay took place at survey level. Profiling relied on immunoSEQ multiplex PCR, and the TCRdb table lists in-frame clones only, not all of them. The table lists tens of thousands of clones, nearly 90% of them singletons. The source material was unsorted PBMCs, sampled 1.1 years after starting antiretroviral therapy. The source is a man younger than 35 with HIV.

This clone came up once. The rearrangement uses TRBV4-2 and TRBJ2-1; D possibly corresponds to TRBD2 (5 bases). The CDR3 consists of 16 residues. From germline, CDR1 is LGHNA and CDR2 YNFKEQ. V lost 0 bases, J lost 4 bases, and 13 bases lay in between. CDR3 DNA: TGTGCCAGCAGCCAAGAGGGTCGGGGTCCTTACAATGAGCAGTTCTTC. It encodes CASSQEGRGPYNEQFF.

This clone has just a few counts. The V and J genes are TRBV9 and TRBJ2-7, with 9 bases lining up with TRBD1. The CDR3 length is 15 residues. V lost 0 bases, J lost 4 bases, and 5 bases stayed unmatched. CDR1 is SGDLS and CDR2 is YYNGEE in the germline V gene. Here the CDR3 reads CASSVAGTGLYEQYF. The CDR3 region has the DNA TGTGCCAGCAGCGTAGCCGGGACAGGGCTGTACGAGCAGTACTTC. The full variable domain, its missing parts supplied by reference TRBV9 and TRBJ2-7, is DSGVTQTPKHLITATGQRVTLRCSPRSGDLSVYWYQQSLDQGLQFLIQYYNGEERAKGNILERFSAQQFPDLHSELNLSSLELGDSALYFCASSVAGTGLYEQYFGPGTRLTVT.

This clone was counted once. The rearrangement links TRBV6-1 to TRBJ1-2, with 7 bases matching TRBD1. The V gene end was trimmed by 2 bases and the J gene end by 2 bases; junction bases not matched to a gene: 8. Germline V gene sequence: CDR1 MNHNS, CDR2 SASEGT. CDR3 length: 16 amino acids. CDR3: CASSELGQGVNYGYTF. The CDR3 coding sequence is TGTGCCAGCAGTGAACTGGGGCAGGGGGTAAACTATGGCTACACCTTC.

CDR3 sequence: CASSLFVGTFYNEQFF. The CDR3 nucleotides are TGTGCCAGCAGCTTATTTGTGGGGACATTTTACAATGAGCAGTTCTTC. The rearrangement links TRBV5-8 to TRBJ2-1; tentative D call: TRBD1 (6 bases). Germline V CDR1 and CDR2: SGHTS, YDEGEE. Trimming took off 2 bases at V and 4 bases at J, with 16 bases between the two ends. This CDR3 is 16 amino acids long.

V usage is TRBV5-4 and J usage is TRBJ2-7; 11 nucleotides agree with TRBD2. The V gene end was trimmed by 2 bases and the J gene end by 5 bases; junction bases not matched to a gene: 3. Germline CDR1 and CDR2: SGHNT and YYREEE (reference sequence). The CDR3 loop spans 14 amino acids. Here the CDR3 reads CASSFSGRVNEQYF. DNA of the CDR3: TGTGCCAGCAGCTTTAGCGGGAGGGTAAACGAGCAGTACTTC. Filled out from reference TRBV5-4 and TRBJ2-7, the complete variable domain reads ETGVTQSPTHLIKTRGQQVTLRCSSQSGHNTVSWYQQALGQGPQFIFQYYREEENGRGNFPPRFSGLQFPNYSSELNVNALELDDSALYLCASSFSGRVNEQYFGPGTRLTVT.

The V and J genes are TRBV25-1 and TRBJ1-2; D is uncertain. This CDR3 contains 14 residues. Germline-derived CDR1 and CDR2 are MGHDK and SYGVNS. The ends were cut back, 1 base at V and 3 bases at J, with 9 bases in the middle. As DNA, the CDR3 is TGTGCCAGCAGTGAATGGGGATGGGACTATGGCTACACCTTC. This encodes CASSEWGWDYGYTF.

Comments on this clone: One end of the junction does not line up with germline, which may come from a read error. V usage is TRBV15 and J usage is TRBJ2-1, with D possibly TRBD1 on 6 matching bases. The CDR3 runs to 16 residues. Germline values: CDR1 LNHNV, CDR2 YYDKDF (reference sequence). CDR3 residues: CATSRVTGQSFNEQFF. The CDR3 DNA is TGTGCCACCAGCAGAGTGACCGGACAGTCCTTCAATGAGCAGTTCTTC.

This clone was observed a single time. V and J are TRBV21-1 and TRBJ2-3. TRBV21-1 is termed a pseudogene. This CDR3 region has 18 residues. CDR3 DNA: TGTGCCAGCAGCAAAGATAGGGAAAAGGGTAACTGCACAGATACGCAGTATTTT. Its translation is CASSKDREKGNCTDTQYF.

The chain is built from TRBV13 and TRBJ2-2, with D unclear. The V gene's germline CDR1 is PRHDT and CDR2 FYEKMQ (reference sequence). The CDR3 has 15 residues. Trimming took 4 bases from V and 0 from J, leaving 9 bases between them. The CDR3 is CASSYPGSNTGELFF. As DNA, the CDR3 is TGTGCCAGCAGCTACCCTGGGTCGAACACCGGGGAGCTGTTTTTT.

The chain links TRBV7-9 to TRBJ2-5, with D perhaps being TRBD1 or TRBD2 (6 bases each). In germline, CDR1 is SEHNR, CDR2 FQNEAQ (reference sequence). Deletions cut 3 bases from V and 5 bases from J, with 10 bases between. This CDR3 region has 13 residues. The CDR3 DNA reads as TGTGCCAGCAGCTTTGGGGGGCTGGAGACCCAGTACTTC. The encoded protein is CASSFGGLETQYF.

This clone came up a few times. The J gene is TRBJ2-2, the V gene TRBV4-1; possible D gene TRBD1, 5 bases. Germline values: CDR1 MGHRA, CDR2 YSYEKL. The CDR3 spans 14 residues. Deletions cut 1 base from V and 6 bases from J, with 9 bases between. CDR3 protein: CASSQVGAAGELFF. The CDR3 DNA reads TGCGCCAGCAGCCAAGTAGGGGCGGCCGGGGAGCTGTTTTTT.

V and J are TRBV19 and TRBJ1-5; TRBD1 agrees at 7 bases. V was pared by 1 base and J by 11 bases, with 11 bases of the junction left unmatched. Germline CDR1 and CDR2: LNHDA and SQIVND (reference sequence). The CDR3 is made up of 15 amino acids. CDR3 coding DNA: TGTGCCAGTAGTATAGGACAGGGACATGGAAGCACCCAGCATTTT. It translates to CASSIGQGHGSTQHF.

The genes are TRBV27 and TRBJ2-7; TRBD1 matches at 9 bases. This CDR3 has 15 residues. V shed 3 bases, J shed 4 bases, and the junction held 7 bases outside the gene matches. Germline V gene sequence: CDR1 MNHEY, CDR2 SMNVEV (reference sequence). The CDR3 DNA reads as TGTGCCAGCAGTTTGATCACAGGGGGCCTATACGAGCAGTACTTC. Translated: CASSLITGGLYEQYF.

The V call is TRBV4-2, the J call TRBJ2-7; a weak D match, TRBD1 (5 bases). Trimming pared 4 bases from V and 2 bases from J, leaving 9 bases between. The germline CDR1 and CDR2 sequences are LGHNA and YNFKEQ. This CDR3 is 13 amino acids long. The CDR3 is CASSLDSPYEQYF. The CDR3 DNA is TGTGCCAGCAGCCTTGACAGCCCCTACGAGCAGTACTTC.

The CDR3 nucleotides are TGTGCCAGCAGTTACCAGGGGAACACTGAAGCTTTCTTT. The encoded protein is CASSYQGNTEAFF. The genes are TRBV6-6 and TRBJ1-1; D may be TRBD1 (5 bases). Deletions cut 2 bases from V and 1 base from J, with 5 bases between. The CDR3 is 13 residues long. Germline V gives CDR1 MNHNY, CDR2 SVGAGI (reference sequence).

The rearrangement joins TRBV5-4 to TRBJ1-2; TRBD1 is a possible D gene (5 bases). With 4 bases removed from V and 0 bases from J, the gap between germline ends came to 13 bases. This CDR3 comprises 15 residues. In germline, CDR1 is SGHNT, CDR2 YYREEE (reference sequence). The DNA of the CDR3 is TGTGCCAGCAGCCCTCTAGGGACTTCTAACTATGGCTACACCTTC. Translation gives CASSPLGTSNYGYTF.

The rearrangement links TRBV11-3 to TRBJ2-2; TRBD2 matches 10 bases. The CDR3 is made up of 17 amino acids. CDR1 is SGHNT and CDR2 is YENEEA in the germline V gene. V was pared by 5 bases and J by 1 base, with 7 bases of the junction left unmatched. This CDR3 is CASSRRLAGENTGELFF. In DNA, the CDR3 is TGTGCCAGCAGCCGACGCCTAGCGGGGGAGAACACCGGGGAGCTGTTTTTT.

Points on this clone: The junction and the germline gene differ at one end; a read error may be behind it. The rearrangement joins TRBV19 to TRBJ1-1; 9 bases agree with TRBD1. This CDR3 has 17 amino acids. Germline CDR1 reads LNHDA; CDR2 reads SQIVND (reference sequence). The CDR3 sequence is CASRIDRDRDMNTEAFF. The CDR3 DNA reads TGTGCCAGTAGGATAGACCGGGACAGGGACATGAACACTGAAGCTTTCTTT.

The chain couples TRBV4-3 to TRBJ2-3; 10 bases match TRBD2. This CDR3 spans 16 amino acids. V shed 0 bases and J 3 bases; nucleotides not matched to a gene: 3. Germline-derived CDR1 and CDR2 are LGHNA and YSLEER. The CDR3 nucleotides are TGCGCCAGCAGCCAAGACCTAGCGGGAGAGACAGATACGCAGTATTTT. It yields the protein CASSQDLAGETDTQYF.

Only a few counts were recorded for this clone. The chain joins TRBV27 to TRBJ2-7, with D possibly TRBD1 on 6 matching bases. V lost 5 bases and J lost 0, with 17 bases in between. The CDR3 sequence is 16 residues long. From germline, CDR1 is MNHEY and CDR2 SMNVEV (reference sequence). CDR3 in amino acids: CASSPTGHVLSYEQYF. In nucleotides, the CDR3 is TGTGCCAGCAGTCCCACAGGGCATGTTCTCTCCTACGAGCAGTACTTC.